These 30 T cell receptor beta chains originate from one sample sequenced in a study of blood T cells in healthy people across ages. Primed by a sample-barcoded 5' primer and a J-beta primer mix, a second PCR proceeded for 7 to 11 cycles. TCRdb re-called the 5' RACE reads through MiXCR, storing one row per CDR3 protein. The sample carries some 640,000 distinct CDR3 sequences, about 30% recorded once. The sample comprised blood. Source of these receptors: a woman of 80 years or more in good health.

The chain is built from TRBV29-1 and TRBJ2-7; TRBD2 aligns across 8 bases. V lost 4 bases and J lost 7; bases outside the gene matches: 18. The CDR3 totals 16 residues. The germline gives CDR1 SQVTM, CDR2 ANQGSEA. CDR3 nucleotide sequence: TGCAGCGTTGTAAGGGACATTCGGACTAGCTTGGGGGAGCAGTACTTC. This sequence encodes CSVVRDIRTSLGEQYF.

This clonotype was seen at least ten times. The genes are TRBV29-1 and TRBJ2-5; D gene ambiguous. The CDR3 runs 12 residues. V was cut by 3 bases and J by 2 bases, with 7 bases left in between. Germline CDR1 is SQVTM and CDR2 is ANQGSEA. The CDR3 DNA is TGCAGCGTTGAGCTACAGCAAGAGACCCAGTACTTC. Translation gives CSVELQQETQYF.

Comment on this clonotype: Since a much larger clone is just one base distant, this may be a read error. The chain joins TRBV11-2 to TRBJ2-4; D perhaps matches TRBD2 (6 bases). The CDR3 contains 16 residues. Germline CDR1 SGHAT, CDR2 FQNNGV. CDR3 DNA sequence: TGTGCCAGCAGCTTAGGTGGGGGGTGGGTCAAAAGCATTCAGTACTTC. It is translated as CASSLGGGWVKSIQYF.

Points on this clonotype: Mismatch with germline at one junction end may stem from a read error. V is TRBV9 and J is TRBJ2-1; D remains unclear. Germline lookup yields CDR1 SGDLS and CDR2 YYNGEE. This CDR3 spans 15 amino acids. The CDR3 sequence: CANSVADIPGSEQFF. The CDR3, as DNA: TGTGCCAACAGCGTAGCCGACATCCCGGGCAGTGAGCAGTTCTTC.

A remark on this clonotype: One base away lies a much larger clone, so this may be a sequencing read error. The V gene is TRBV29-1, the J gene TRBJ2-5, with 11 bases fitting TRBD2. V dropped 2 bases and J dropped 11; count of bases not matched to a gene: 10. Germline assignment: CDR1 SQVTM and CDR2 ANQGSEA. The CDR3 is 14 amino acids. The CDR3, as DNA: TGCAGCGTTGAATTAGCGGGGGGGTTTAATGAGCAGTACTTC. Its protein product is CSVELAGGFNEQYF.

This clonotype has a count of ten or more. This chain links TRBV27 with TRBJ2-3; 8 positions match TRBD2. Germline V lookup: CDR1 MNHEY, CDR2 SMNVEV (reference sequence). There are 16 residues in the CDR3. The V and J ends lost 5 bases and 6 bases, in that order; junction bases with no gene match: 13. The CDR3 spells CASSRSGVAGQDTQYF. The CDR3 bases are TGTGCCAGCAGTCGGTCCGGGGTAGCGGGGCAGGATACGCAGTATTTT.

This clonotype was recorded many times. The genes are TRBV27 and TRBJ1-1; D is undetermined. Germline loops: CDR1 MNHEY, CDR2 SMNVEV (reference sequence). V shed 2 bases and J shed 3 bases, with 7 bases lying between them. This CDR3 spans 13 amino acids. The CDR3 loop is CASSLGRHTEAFF. For the CDR3, the DNA is TGTGCCAGCAGTTTAGGGCGGCACACTGAAGCTTTCTTT.

This sequence joins TRBV5-1 and TRBJ1-2, with a possible D match to TRBD1 (6 bases). There are 15 residues in the CDR3. Germline V gene lookup returns CDR1 SGHRS and CDR2 YFSETQ. With 4 bases removed from V and 2 bases from J, the gap between germline ends came to 15 bases. The CDR3 nucleotides read TGCGCCAGCAGCCCCCGACCAGGGGAGAACTATGGCTACACCTTC. It encodes CASSPRPGENYGYTF.

The table lists this clonotype with many counts. The V call is TRBV3-1, the J call TRBJ2-6; 7 bases match TRBD1. This CDR3 has 18 residues. V trimming: 4 bases; J trimming: 0 bases; junction bases outside the gene matches: 9. Germline CDR1 and CDR2: LGHDT and YNNKEL (reference sequence). The CDR3 DNA sequence: TGTGCCAGCAGCCTTCACGGGACAGCTCCCTCTGGGGCCAACGTCCTGACTTTC. Encoded protein: CASSLHGTAPSGANVLTF.

J is TRBJ2-1 and V is TRBV12-3 or TRBV12-4; D tentatively reads TRBD1 or TRBD2 (5 bases each). The CDR3 is 15 residues long. The ends were cut back, 6 bases at V and 2 bases at J, with 14 bases in the middle. The CDR3 reads CASRSLLGAYNEQFF. The CDR3 DNA reads as TGTGCCAGCAGATCTCTCCTGGGGGCCTACAATGAGCAGTTCTTC.

About this clonotype: A much larger clonotype is one base distant, so this may be a read error. The rearrangement uses TRBV2 and TRBJ2-7, with 9 bases aligning to TRBD2. The CDR3 is made up of 15 amino acids. Germline-derived CDR1 and CDR2 are SNHLY and FYNNEI. V was pared by 6 bases and J by 0 bases, with 6 bases of the junction left unmatched. This chain's CDR3 is CASSYQLAGSYEQYF. CDR3 nucleotides: TGTGCCAGCAGCTACCAACTAGCGGGCTCCTACGAGCAGTACTTC.

This clonotype showed up just once. The chain combines TRBV18 with TRBJ1-1, with TRBD1 matching 7 bases. This CDR3 has 15 residues. Germline CDR1 reads KGHSH; CDR2 reads LQKENI. V gave up 5 bases and J gave up 4 bases; unmatched junction bases: 10. In DNA form, the CDR3 reads TGTGCCAGCTCAGCACTGGACAGACAGGGCACTGAAGCTTTCTTT. Its translation is CASSALDRQGTEAFF.

V is TRBV28 and J is TRBJ2-1; 11 nucleotides align to TRBD1. CDR1 is MDHEN and CDR2 is SYDVKM in the germline V gene. The ends lost 7 bases at V and 7 bases at J; junction bases unmatched: 12. The CDR3 is 16 residues long. The CDR3 protein is CASTLEGTGGRNEQFF. CDR3 bases: TGTGCCAGCACCCTAGAGGGGACAGGGGGTCGTAATGAGCAGTTCTTC.

The gene calls are TRBV6-6 and TRBJ2-1; unclear D gene. Germline CDR1 is MNHNY and CDR2 is SVGAGI (reference sequence). Trimming cost V 6 bases and J 8 bases, with 8 bases left between them. The CDR3 spans 11 residues. The CDR3 region has the DNA TGTGCCAGCAGGTACGTCGATGAGCAGTTCTTC. Protein sequence: CASRYVDEQFF.

This sequence joins TRBV18 and TRBJ1-2, with D perhaps matching TRBD1 (5 bases). The V and J ends lost 2 bases and 6 bases respectively, with 10 bases between them. The germline CDR1 and CDR2 sequences are KGHSH and LQKENI. The CDR3 is made up of 13 amino acids. The CDR3 here is CASSPVEGDGYTF. The CDR3 coding sequence is TGTGCCAGCTCACCAGTAGAAGGGGATGGCTACACCTTC.

The chain has TRBV3-1 and TRBJ2-2; 13 bases are a match to TRBD2. Germline V lookup: CDR1 LGHDT, CDR2 YNNKEL (reference sequence). CDR3 size: 17 residues. Trimming removed 1 base from V and 6 bases from J; junction bases left unmatched: 5. The CDR3 DNA reads as TGTGCCAGCAGCCAAGGAGGACTAGCGGGGGCCTCCGGGGAGCTGTTTTTT. It specifies CASSQGGLAGASGELFF.

This clonotype occurred many times. This chain links TRBV12-3 or TRBV12-4 with TRBJ2-1; 14 bases line up with TRBD2. CDR3 length: 18 amino acids. V trimming: 7 bases; J trimming: 0 bases; junction bases outside the gene matches: 8. Written as DNA, the CDR3 is TGTGCCAGCACTCGGACTAGCGGGGGGCCAAGCTCCTACAATGAGCAGTTCTTC. Encoded protein: CASTRTSGGPSSYNEQFF.

This clonotype was seen many times. A read error may explain this, as a much larger clone is one base away. The chain recombines TRBV12-3 or TRBV12-4 with TRBJ2-7; D not certain. Trimming took 5 bases from V and 7 from J, leaving 15 bases between them. This CDR3 spans 13 amino acids. Here the CDR3 DNA reads TGTGCCAGCAGTCTGGCAGGTGACAATGAGCAGTACTTC. Translation: CASSLAGDNEQYF.

Many counts were recorded for this clonotype. This sequence joins TRBV29-1 and TRBJ2-7; 8 bases map to TRBD2. CDR1 is SQVTM and CDR2 is ANQGSEA in the germline V gene. The CDR3 length is 14 residues. V lost 4 bases to trimming and J lost 2 bases; unmatched junction nucleotides: 7. CDR3 residues: CSVVRGGLTYEQYF. The CDR3 nucleotides are TGCAGCGTTGTTCGGGGGGGGCTAACCTACGAGCAGTACTTC.

The chain is built from TRBV7-2 and TRBJ1-1; D unresolved. Looked up from germline, CDR1 is SGHTA and CDR2 is FQGNSA. V was clipped by 5 bases and J by 6 bases, with 13 bases between them. There are 13 residues in the CDR3. The CDR3 reads CASSKPPGSEAFF. CDR3 bases: TGTGCCAGCAGCAAACCACCGGGGTCTGAAGCTTTCTTT.

The gene calls are TRBV5-1 and TRBJ1-1; a weak D match, TRBD1 (5 bases). The CDR3 has 15 residues. Trimming cost V 0 bases and J 6 bases, with 15 bases left between them. From germline, CDR1 is SGHRS and CDR2 YFSETQ. As DNA, the CDR3 is TGCGCCAGCAGCTTGGTAACAGGATCTAGGGCTGAAGCTTTCTTT. It codes for CASSLVTGSRAEAFF.

This clonotype was seen repeatedly, ten times or more. The chain joins TRBV5-1 to TRBJ2-7; 11 bases are shared with TRBD1. The CDR3 extends over 13 amino acids. Germline V gene sequence: CDR1 SGHRS, CDR2 YFSETQ. The junction had 6 bases not matched to a gene; V was cut back by 7 bases and J by 6 bases. CDR3 nucleotide sequence: TGCGCCAGCTCCGGGACAGGGGGTTTCGAGCAGTACTTC. It translates to CASSGTGGFEQYF.

The chain is built from TRBV30 and TRBJ2-5; a weak D match, TRBD1 (6 bases). Germline CDR1 GTSNPN, CDR2 SVGIG (reference sequence). The CDR3 contains 14 residues. Trimming took off 2 bases at V and 11 bases at J, with 21 bases between the two ends. CDR3 bases: TGTGCCTGGAGTCGGGGTAGTCAGGGGAATGAGCAGTACTTC. As protein: CAWSRGSQGNEQYF.

The chain combines TRBV5-5 with TRBJ1-1; TRBD1 aligns across 9 bases. V trimming: 4 bases; J trimming: 5 bases; junction bases outside the gene matches: 12. Germline CDR1 reads SGHKS; CDR2 reads YYEKEE (reference sequence). This CDR3 has 16 amino acids. The CDR3: CASSPFKTGGGTEAFF. The CDR3 nucleotides read TGTGCCAGCAGCCCATTTAAGACAGGGGGAGGAACTGAAGCTTTCTTT.

Many counts were recorded for this clonotype. The rearrangement links TRBV6-1 to TRBJ1-1; D is unresolved. This CDR3 comprises 12 residues. V shed 2 bases and J shed 12 bases, with 13 bases lying between them. Germline V gives CDR1 MNHNS, CDR2 SASEGT. The CDR3 DNA sequence: TGTGCCAGCAGTGAATACACTTCGAGGACTTTCTTT. Its protein is CASSEYTSRTFF.

The chain carries TRBV3-1 and TRBJ1-5; possible D gene TRBD1, 5 bases. The CDR3 runs to 16 residues. Trimming stripped 3 bases from V and 5 bases from J, with 17 bases between. Looked up from germline, CDR1 is LGHDT and CDR2 is YNNKEL (reference sequence). The CDR3 region has the DNA TGTGCCAGCAGCCAGGGCGACCGGGGGTTCGATCAGCCCCAGCATTTT. Amino acids: CASSQGDRGFDQPQHF.

The V call is TRBV27, the J call TRBJ2-2; D is unclear. CDR3 size: 15 residues. V was clipped by 3 bases and J by 1 base, with 9 bases between them. Germline-derived CDR1 and CDR2 are MNHEY and SMNVEV (reference sequence). CDR3 in amino acids: CASSFISQNTGELFF. CDR3 in DNA: TGTGCCAGCAGTTTTATTTCACAGAACACCGGGGAGCTGTTTTTT.

As to this clonotype: One junction end does not reproduce the germline sequence, and a read error may be involved. The chain uses TRBV7-2 and TRBJ2-1; D is undetermined. This CDR3 has 17 residues. CDR1 is SGHTA, CDR2 FQGNSA, per germline. The CDR3 spells CASSLALWHNSHNEQFF. DNA for the CDR3: TGTGCCAGCAGCTTAGCGCTTTGGCACAACTCCCACAATGAGCAGTTCTTC.

Comment on this clonotype: A much bigger clone sits one base away, suggesting this may be a read error. The CDR3 reads CASSLVGRRDEQYF. DNA of the CDR3: TGCGCCAGCAGCTTGGTGGGCAGAAGGGATGAGCAGTACTTC. This sequence joins TRBV5-1 and TRBJ2-5, with unresolved D. The V gene's germline CDR1 is SGHRS and CDR2 YFSETQ. Trimming took 0 bases from V and 11 from J, leaving 17 bases between them. There are 14 residues in the CDR3.

The chain couples TRBV12-3 or TRBV12-4 to TRBJ2-1; 8 bases line up with TRBD2. The CDR3 totals 15 residues. The ends lost 6 bases at V and 5 bases at J; junction bases unmatched: 9. The CDR3 coding sequence is TGTGCCAGCAGAGAGGACCTGCGGGAGGACAATGAGCAGTTCTTC. Translation gives CASREDLREDNEQFF.